This is a list of T cell receptor beta chains from one sample in a study of shared clonotypes between healthy human individuals. TCRdb keeps only in-frame clones here, not all; method: immunoSEQ multiplex PCR. The sample lists approximately 1.4 million clones; around 98% were seen once. The sequencing input was naive CD4+ T cells sorted from blood. The receptor source for this set is a man younger than 45 in good health. Each CDR3 is given without its conserved first and last residue. The order of the fields is J gene, V gene, CDR3 protein.

j_gene: TRBJ2-2; v_gene: TRBV15; CDR3aa: ATSSLIGRPNTGELF
j_gene: TRBJ2-1; v_gene: TRBV7-9; CDR3aa: ASSSYRGVNEQF
j_gene: TRBJ1-2; v_gene: TRBV12-5; CDR3aa: ASGLSHLGYT
j_gene: TRBJ2-5; v_gene: TRBV30; CDR3aa: AWTSGSQTQY
j_gene: TRBJ2-1; v_gene: TRBV10-2; CDR3aa: ATQPGLAGLHSYNEQF
j_gene: TRBJ2-1; v_gene: TRBV11-3; CDR3aa: ASSLDQGIAGYNEQF
j_gene: TRBJ2-5; v_gene: TRBV27; CDR3aa: ASSSRRETQY
j_gene: TRBJ2-5; v_gene: TRBV5-1; CDR3aa: ASSSSGRETMGETQY
j_gene: TRBJ2-4; v_gene: TRBV30; CDR3aa: ALGGFGAKNIQY
j_gene: TRBJ1-4; v_gene: TRBV11-1; CDR3aa: ASSLEREKLF
j_gene: TRBJ1-1; v_gene: TRBV10-3; CDR3aa: AISDTGETEAF
j_gene: TRBJ1-4; v_gene: TRBV7-9; CDR3aa: ASSLGAGEKLF
j_gene: TRBJ2-3; v_gene: TRBV5-6; CDR3aa: ASTSGGGGMDTQY
j_gene: TRBJ2-1; v_gene: TRBV18; CDR3aa: ASSPRFTQGGEQF
j_gene: TRBJ1-1; v_gene: TRBV5-4; CDR3aa: ASSFPQGKMMNTEAF
j_gene: TRBJ1-2; v_gene: TRBV6-6; CDR3aa: ASSYSPRTDYGYT
j_gene: TRBJ2-4; v_gene: TRBV5-1; CDR3aa: ASSFGGEAKNIQY
j_gene: TRBJ1-1; v_gene: TRBV28; CDR3aa: ASMTSRRYTEAF
j_gene: TRBJ2-3; v_gene: TRBV19; CDR3aa: ASLKVGQGTDTQY